This is a list of T cell receptor beta chains from one sample in a study of OX40 agonist ivuxolimab in advanced cancers. Only in-frame clones appear in the TCRdb table, and some are missing; sequencing was by immunoSEQ multiplex PCR. The sample consists of around 15,000 clones, about three quarters of them appearing once. The material was CD4+ or CD8+ T cells sorted from blood, obtained in a trial of the OX40 agonist ivuxolimab. All receptors come from an adult with an advanced solid tumor such as melanoma, head and neck, liver or kidney cancer. The CDR3 runs from the conserved cysteine through the conserved F or W. A D gene is named only where the DNA matches it firmly. The size entry is marked missing in some rows and otherwise reads once, few, many or a size class.

V gene	clone size	D gene	J gene	CDR3 DNA	CDR3 protein
TRBV7-2	-	-	TRBJ1-2	TGTGCCAGCAGCTTAGCCCTCCGGAAGGGGGACTATGGCTACACCTTC	CASSLALRKGDYGYTF
TRBV10-2	-	TRBD2	TRBJ2-2	TGCGCCAGTGGGGGGGGACTAGCGGGAGGAAGCGTCGGGGAGCTGTTTTTT	CASGGGLAGGSVGELFF
TRBV27	medium-sized	TRBD2	TRBJ2-7	TGTGCCAGCAGCCTCCGGCGATCCACCGGGACTAAAACTTTC	CASSLRRSTGTKTF
TRBV6-5	-	-	TRBJ2-5	TGTGCCAGCAGCACCGGGACTCAAGAGACCCAGTACTTC	CASSTGTQETQYF
TRBV11-2	-	-	TRBJ2-3	TGTGCCAGCAGCTCGACCCTAGCTAGCGAAATCATAGATACGCAGTATTTT	CASSSTLASEIIDTQYF
TRBV11-2	once	-	TRBJ1-6	TGTGCCAGCAGCTCCTCCTATAATTCACCCCTCCACTTT	CASSSSYNSPLHF
TRBV25-1	few	TRBD1	TRBJ1-2	TGTGCCAGCAGTGGCGACAGGGGCGGCTACACCTTC	CASSGDRGGYTF
TRBV7-9	-	TRBD2	TRBJ2-5	TGTGCCAGCAGCTTAGTCCGGGGGGAGGAGACCCAGTACTTC	CASSLVRGEETQYF
TRBV10-2	-	-	TRBJ1-5	TGCGCCAGCAGCGCAGACTCACTGGTCGGGCCCCAGCATTTT	CASSADSLVGPQHF
TRBV28	-	-	TRBJ1-2	TGTGCCAGCAGCCTCGGGGCAGGGTGGATCTATGGCTACACCTTC	CASSLGAGWIYGYTF
TRBV6-6	-	-	TRBJ2-1	TGTGCCAGCACCCAAGGGGGTCTTGAGCAGTTCTTC	CASTQGGLEQFF
TRBV5-4	-	-	TRBJ1-1	TGTGCCAGCAGCTTGTTTCCCTGGAACACTGAAGCTTTCTTT	CASSLFPWNTEAFF
TRBV7-3	-	-	TRBJ2-2	TGTGCCAGCAGCTCGGGACTTCACACCGGGGAGCTGTTTTTT	CASSSGLHTGELFF